Listed below are T cell receptor beta chains from one sample, sequenced in a study of T cell responses to AZD1222 COVID-19 vaccine. TCRdb's copy holds only in-frame clones and misses some; the assay was immunoSEQ multiplex PCR. This sample has 110,000 or so clones, with 89% found just once. The sequencing used peripheral blood, collected 28 days after the second AZD1222 dose. The source of these receptors is an adult who received the AZD1222 COVID-19 vaccine. The CDR3 runs from the conserved cysteine through the conserved F or W. The D gene is left open where the match is weak. Only part of the rows carry a size: once, few, many, or a class if the clone is expanded.

d_gene,len,v_gene,j_gene,abundance,CDR3nt,CDR3aa
NA,15,TRBV7-8,TRBJ2-7,NA,TGTGCCAGCAGCTTAGATGGGGGGCTCTACTACGAGCAGTACTTC,CASSLDGGLYYEQYF
NA,13,TRBV27,TRBJ2-7,once,TGTGCCAGCAGTTCCCCGACTAGCTACGAGCAGTACTTC,CASSSPTSYEQYF
NA,14,TRBV4-1,TRBJ2-3,NA,TGCGCCAGCAGCCAAGGGTTCGAAGGAGATACGCAGTATTTT,CASSQGFEGDTQYF
NA,13,TRBV27,TRBJ1-5,NA,TGTGCCAGTGGGGGGGGGACCAATCAGCCCCAGCATTTT,CASGGGTNQPQHF
NA,13,TRBV4-1,TRBJ1-2,NA,TGCGCCAGCAGCCAAGATACCGGGTTTGGCTACACCTTC,CASSQDTGFGYTF
NA,15,TRBV28,TRBJ2-1,NA,TGTGCCAGCAGTTTATGGGGCAGGGGCTACAATGAGCAGTTCTTC,CASSLWGRGYNEQFF
NA,16,TRBV18,TRBJ1-2,NA,TGTGCCAGCTCACCATATCCATCGCGGGAGAACTATGGCTACACCTTC,CASSPYPSRENYGYTF
NA,13,TRBV18,TRBJ2-7,NA,TGTGCCAGTGCCTCGCGGGAAACCTACGAGCAGTACTTC,CASASRETYEQYF
NA,14,TRBV19,TRBJ1-5,NA,TGTGCCAGTACATGGAGAGGGTCCAATCAGCCCCAGCATTTT,CASTWRGSNQPQHF
TRBD1,20,TRBV10-1,TRBJ1-4,NA,TGCGCCAGCAGTGAGACAATGGACAGGGCCGAATCGATATCGAATGAAAAACTGTTTTTT,CASSETMDRAESISNEKLFF
TRBD1,16,TRBV2,TRBJ1-2,NA,TGTGCCAGCAGAGGGGGGACAGGCCCCACGGGGTATGGCTACACCTTC,CASRGGTGPTGYGYTF
NA,13,TRBV7-3,TRBJ1-1,NA,TGTGCCAGCAGTGGGCACGCGAACACTGAAGCTTTCTTT,CASSGHANTEAFF
NA,12,TRBV30,TRBJ1-1,NA,TGTGCCTGGAGTAGAAGGGACGCTGAAGCTTTCTTT,CAWSRRDAEAFF
NA,15,TRBV5-4,TRBJ1-6,NA,TGTGCCAGCAGCTTGGGTACCGGGCTCCAAGGACCCCTCCACTTT,CASSLGTGLQGPLHF
NA,15,TRBV19,TRBJ2-3,NA,TGTGCCAGTAGTGAGGCCGGGACTAGCACAGATACGCAGTATTTT,CASSEAGTSTDTQYF
NA,13,TRBV5-8,TRBJ1-1,NA,TGTGCCAGCAGCGGAGGTTGGAACACTGAAGCTTTCTTT,CASSGGWNTEAFF
NA,14,TRBV10-1,TRBJ2-5,NA,TGCGCCAGCAGCCGGGACCTTTCCCAAGAGACCCAGTACTTC,CASSRDLSQETQYF
TRBD2,17,TRBV28,TRBJ2-7,NA,TGTGCCAGCAGTCGGATCCGGGGACTAGCGGTCCCCTACGAGCAGTACTTC,CASSRIRGLAVPYEQYF
TRBD2,15,TRBV6-5,TRBJ2-5,few,TGTGCCAGCAGGGACGTAGCGGGTCGCCAAGAGACCCAGTACTTC,CASRDVAGRQETQYF
NA,14,TRBV6-2/TRBV6-3,TRBJ1-1,NA,TGTGCCAGCAGTTACTGGGATTTGAACACTGAAGCTTTCTTT,CASSYWDLNTEAFF
NA,14,TRBV29-1,TRBJ1-5,NA,TGCAGCGTTCGGACCGGAACCCAGGAGGGGACCCAGCATTTT,CSVRTGTQEGTQHF
NA,15,TRBV9,TRBJ1-4,NA,TGTGCCAGCAGCCGCGACTCCGCTTCTAATGAAAAACTGTTTTTT,CASSRDSASNEKLFF
NA,15,TRBV7-2,TRBJ1-2,NA,TGTGCCAGCAGCTTAGGGAGCCAGGGGAGAGATGGCTACACCTTC,CASSLGSQGRDGYTF
NA,11,TRBV18,TRBJ2-7,NA,TGTGCCAGCTCGGACACCTACGAGCAGTACTTC,CASSDTYEQYF
TRBD1,16,TRBV19,TRBJ1-5,NA,TGTGCCAGTAGTATCCGGGACAGGGAAATTGATCAGCCCCAGCATTTT,CASSIRDREIDQPQHF
NA,13,TRBV5-1,TRBJ1-4,NA,TGCGCCAGCAGCCCCTGGGGGGAGGAAAAACTGTTTTTT,CASSPWGEEKLFF
TRBD1,14,TRBV6-2/TRBV6-3,TRBJ2-1,NA,TGTGCCAGCAGGTACAGGGGAGCGTACAATGAGCAGTTCTTC,CASRYRGAYNEQFF
TRBD2,15,TRBV7-3,TRBJ2-1,NA,TGTGCCAGCAGCCTGGGACTAGCGGGAGGGAATGAGCAGTTCTTC,CASSLGLAGGNEQFF
TRBD2,17,TRBV4-3,TRBJ2-1,NA,TGCGCCAGCAGCCAAGATCAACAAGCGGGATTTACCAATGAGCAGTTCTTC,CASSQDQQAGFTNEQFF
TRBD1,14,TRBV28,TRBJ1-2,few,TGTGCCACCCCTGACAGGACAGGGAGCTATGGCTACACCTTC,CATPDRTGSYGYTF
TRBD2,16,TRBV18,TRBJ2-3,NA,TGTGCCAGCTCACCACCTAGCGGGGCTAGCACAGATACGCAGTATTTT,CASSPPSGASTDTQYF
NA,13,TRBV7-2,TRBJ2-7,NA,TGTGCCAGCAGGATTGGCCCCGCATACGAGCAGTACTTC,CASRIGPAYEQYF
TRBD1,15,TRBV9,TRBJ1-6,NA,TGTGCCAGCAGGCGTGGGGGGACAGGGGTTTCACCCCTCCACTTT,CASRRGGTGVSPLHF
NA,18,TRBV27,TRBJ2-6,NA,TGTGCCAGCCTTCCCCAGGGGGGACGTAAGACCTGGGCCAACGTCCTGACTTTC,CASLPQGGRKTWANVLTF
NA,20,TRBV5-5,TRBJ1-5,NA,TGTGCCAGCAGCTTTAGGCCCGCCAGGGGAGGCCTCCTTAGCAATCAGCCCCAGCATTTT,CASSFRPARGGLLSNQPQHF
TRBD2,18,TRBV7-8,TRBJ2-1,NA,TGTGCCAGCAGCTTAGGCGGACTAGCGGGAGAAACCGCCAATGAGCAGTTCTTC,CASSLGGLAGETANEQFF
NA,15,TRBV10-3,TRBJ2-1,NA,TGTGCCATCAGTGAGTCCCCGGCAGGGCGCAATGAGCAGTTCTTC,CAISESPAGRNEQFF
TRBD1,15,TRBV19,TRBJ1-5,NA,TGTGCCAGTAACGCTGGGACAGGCTCCAATCAGCCCCAGCATTTT,CASNAGTGSNQPQHF
NA,14,TRBV7-2,TRBJ2-1,NA,TGTGCCAGCAGCCCCCAAAGGAACTACAATGAGCAGTTCTTC,CASSPQRNYNEQFF
NA,13,TRBV27,TRBJ2-7,NA,TGTGCCAGCAGGGACCTAAGCTCCTACGAGCAGTACTTC,CASRDLSSYEQYF
TRBD1,16,TRBV3-1/TRBV3-2,TRBJ1-3,NA,TGTGCCAGCAGCCGAACAGGGGCGACGACTGGAAACACCATATATTTT,CASSRTGATTGNTIYF
TRBD2,16,TRBV24-1,TRBJ2-1,NA,TGTGCCACCAGTGATCTTAGCGGGAGTAGTTACAATGAGCAGTTCTTC,CATSDLSGSSYNEQFF
NA,13,TRBV27,TRBJ2-3,NA,TGTGCCAGCAGTTTCGTAAGGGCAGATACGCAGTATTTT,CASSFVRADTQYF
TRBD1,17,TRBV7-2,TRBJ1-5,NA,TGTGCCAGCAGCTTATATGGAGAGGGGGCCGGCAATCAGCCCCAGCATTTT,CASSLYGEGAGNQPQHF
NA,13,TRBV5-4,TRBJ2-5,once,TGTGCCAGCAGCGGGGACTTGCAGGGGACCCAGTACTTC,CASSGDLQGTQYF
NA,15,TRBV2,TRBJ2-1,NA,TGTGCCAGCAGTACCGGGACTGACCTCTACAATGAGCAGTTCTTC,CASSTGTDLYNEQFF
TRBD2,16,TRBV11-2,TRBJ2-5,NA,TGTGCCAGCAGCCCCCGGACTAGCGGGAGTTTTGAGACCCAGTACTTC,CASSPRTSGSFETQYF
TRBD1,18,TRBV25-1,TRBJ1-1,NA,TGTGCCAGCAGTGCTCGGACAGGGGGCCGGGAAGTGAACACTGAAGCTTTCTTT,CASSARTGGREVNTEAFF
TRBD2,17,TRBV3-1/TRBV3-2,TRBJ2-1,NA,TGTGCCAGCAGCCAAGGGACTAGCGGGAGGGGGTACAATGAGCAGTTCTTC,CASSQGTSGRGYNEQFF
NA,16,TRBV11-2,TRBJ2-1,NA,TGTGCCAGCAGCTCAAGGGGCCCTCGGGAATACAATGAGCAGTTCTTC,CASSSRGPREYNEQFF
NA,15,TRBV6-5,TRBJ1-2,NA,TGTGCCAGCAGTCCCTCGGGGCCAGGGAACTATGGCTACACCTTC,CASSPSGPGNYGYTF
NA,14,TRBV18,TRBJ1-1,few,TGTGCCAGCTCACCGGGACACCTAAACACTGAAGCTTTCTTT,CASSPGHLNTEAFF
NA,15,TRBV5-1,TRBJ2-2,NA,TGCGCCAGCAGCTCAAGCGGCCCGAACACCGGGGAGCTGTTTTTT,CASSSSGPNTGELFF
TRBD2,19,TRBV5-1,TRBJ2-3,NA,TGCGCCAGCAGCTTTGGGGGACTAGCGGGAGGGCCAGTCACAGATACGCAGTATTTT,CASSFGGLAGGPVTDTQYF
NA,15,TRBV28,TRBJ1-1,NA,TGTGCCAGCAGTTTAGGTGGGGTCAAGAACACTGAAGCTTTCTTT,CASSLGGVKNTEAFF